The entry below gives a single T cell receptor beta chain sequence along with its context. This entry belongs to a study of blood T cells in healthy people across ages. Germline lookup yields CDR1 DFQATT and CDR2 SNEGSKA (reference sequence). CDR3 length: 12 residues. The use of a sample-barcoded 5' primer and a J-beta primer mix characterized a second PCR of about 7 to 12 cycles. The template-switch adaptor, which had 12 random nucleotides, put a tag on each cDNA molecule. TCRdb re-called the 5' RACE reads through MiXCR, storing one row per CDR3 protein. This table has roughly 1,500,000 distinct CDR3 sequences, roughly a third appearing once.

This TCR came from a woman aged 30 to 39 in good health. The material sequenced was blood. The genes are TRBV20-1 and TRBJ2-4; D gene ambiguous. The DNA end lines up better with TRBJ2-7; the J call may be wrong. Here the CDR3 reads CSARAIGAEQYF. The DNA of the CDR3 is TGCAGTGCTAGAGCAATAGGAGCCGAGCAGTACTTC.